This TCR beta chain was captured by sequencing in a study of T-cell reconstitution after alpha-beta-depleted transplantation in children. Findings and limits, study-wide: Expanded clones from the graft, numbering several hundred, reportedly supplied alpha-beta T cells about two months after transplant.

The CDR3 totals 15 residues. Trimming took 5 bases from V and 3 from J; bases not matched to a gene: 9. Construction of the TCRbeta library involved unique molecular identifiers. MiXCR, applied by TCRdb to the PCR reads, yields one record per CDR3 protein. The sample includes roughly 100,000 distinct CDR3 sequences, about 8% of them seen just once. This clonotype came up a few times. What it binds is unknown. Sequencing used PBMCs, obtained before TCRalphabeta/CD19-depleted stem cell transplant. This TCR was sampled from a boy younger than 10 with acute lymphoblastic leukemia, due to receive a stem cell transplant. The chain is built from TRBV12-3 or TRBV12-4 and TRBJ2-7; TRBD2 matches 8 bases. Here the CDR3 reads CASSGPQRGIYEQYF. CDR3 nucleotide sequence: TGTGCCAGCAGTGGACCCCAGCGGGGGATCTACGAGCAGTACTTC.